Sequencing of this T cell receptor (beta chain) was carried out in a study of identical twins. The sample holds many counts of this clonotype. Antigen unknown. Unique molecular identifiers were present on the cDNA, and a universal primer site came from template switching. TCRdb fed the 5' RACE reads into MiXCR, producing one record per CDR3 protein. The sample has about 250,000 distinct CDR3 sequences; approximately 7.3% are singletons. The ends were cut back, 0 bases at V and 0 bases at J, with 3 bases in the middle. CDR1 is SGHDN, CDR2 FVKESK, per germline. CDR3 length: 13 amino acids. General observations from the study: Insertions were reduced in abundant cord blood beta clonotypes but not in memory repertoires. Modelling approaches yielded underestimates of out-of-frame TCR alpha sharing between monozygotic twins. For out-of-frame alpha sequences shared by twins, low generation probability was in excess.

The same sample was also studied in work on yellow fever vaccine responses in identical twins.

The V and J genes are TRBV14 and TRBJ2-7, with D unclear. This TCR was sampled from a woman aged 18-29 years in good health. The specimen was CD8+ T cells sorted from blood. CDR3: CASSQDTSYEQYF. For the CDR3, the DNA is TGTGCCAGCAGCCAAGATACCTCCTACGAGCAGTACTTC.